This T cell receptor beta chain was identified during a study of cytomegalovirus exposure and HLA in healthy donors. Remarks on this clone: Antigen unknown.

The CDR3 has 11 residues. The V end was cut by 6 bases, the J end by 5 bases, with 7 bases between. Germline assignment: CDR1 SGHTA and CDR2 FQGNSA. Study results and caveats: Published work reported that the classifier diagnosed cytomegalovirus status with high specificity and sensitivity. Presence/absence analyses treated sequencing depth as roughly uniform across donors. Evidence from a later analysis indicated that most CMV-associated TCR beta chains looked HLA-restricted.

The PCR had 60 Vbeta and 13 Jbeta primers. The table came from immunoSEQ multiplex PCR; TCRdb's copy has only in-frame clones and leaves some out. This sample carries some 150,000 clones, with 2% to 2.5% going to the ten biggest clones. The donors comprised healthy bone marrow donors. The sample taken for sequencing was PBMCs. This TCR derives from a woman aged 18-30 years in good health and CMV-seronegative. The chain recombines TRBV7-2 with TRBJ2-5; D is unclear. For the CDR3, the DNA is TGTGCCAGCAGAAAAGCCGAGACCCAGTACTTC. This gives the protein CASRKAETQYF.